These T cell receptor beta chains were read from a single sample in a study of shared clonotypes between healthy human individuals. Clones were read by immunoSEQ multiplex PCR, and TCRdb kept only the in-frame ones, dropping some. The sample carries more than 2 million clones, about 94% recorded once. Source material: naive CD4+ T cells sorted from blood. Receptors originate from a man younger than 30 in good health. Both conserved end residues are part of each CDR3. The D gene is left open where the match is weak. Expanded clones get a size class; other rows say once, few or many, or leave the size out.

TRBV6-5	NA	NA	TRBJ1-5	CATSEAGQGNQPQHF	TGTGCCACTTCTGAGGCGGGTCAGGGCAATCAGCCCCAGCATTTT
TRBV30	NA	TRBD2	TRBJ2-2	CAWSLAGLNTGELFF	TGTGCCTGGAGTTTAGCGGGACTAAACACCGGGGAGCTGTTTTTT
TRBV11-1	NA	NA	TRBJ1-5	CASSAGRDQPQHF	TGTGCCAGCAGCGCCGGGAGGGATCAGCCCCAGCATTTT
TRBV7-3	NA	NA	TRBJ1-6	CASSSSYNSPLHF	TGTGCCAGCAGCTCCTCCTATAATTCACCCCTCCACTTT
TRBV5-5	NA	NA	TRBJ1-1	CASSLVAPSRAFF	TGTGCCAGCAGCTTAGTAGCTCCGTCTAGGGCTTTCTTT
TRBV5-6	NA	TRBD1	TRBJ1-2	CASSTGQANYGYTF	TGTGCCAGCAGCACAGGACAGGCGAACTATGGCTACACCTTC
TRBV6-5	NA	TRBD2	TRBJ2-7	CASSYSGRVHYEQYF	TGTGCCAGCAGTTACTCGGGGAGGGTCCACTACGAGCAGTACTTC
TRBV11-2	NA	TRBD2	TRBJ2-5	CASSLDPGRGFTETQYF	TGTGCCAGTAGCTTAGATCCCGGGAGGGGTTTTACGGAGACCCAGTACTTC
TRBV10-1	NA	NA	TRBJ2-3	CASSGGASTDTQYF	TGCGCCAGCAGTGGAGGGGCTAGCACAGATACGCAGTATTTT
TRBV7-2	NA	NA	TRBJ1-1	CASSPRNMNTEAFF	TGTGCCAGCAGCCCACGGAACATGAACACTGAAGCTTTCTTT
TRBV7-9	NA	NA	TRBJ1-2	CASSRDLLGQGGRWDGYTF	TGTGCCAGCAGCCGAGATTTGCTCGGGCAGGGTGGGAGATGGGATGGCTACACCTTC
TRBV2	NA	NA	TRBJ1-5	CASSKEGTSNQPQHF	TGTGCCAGCAGTAAGGAGGGGACCAGCAATCAGCCCCAGCATTTT
TRBV5-4	NA	TRBD1	TRBJ1-2	CASSSPQPGGTKGYTF	TGTGCCAGCAGCTCCCCCCAGCCAGGGGGTACGAAGGGCTACACCTTC
TRBV5-4	NA	NA	TRBJ1-2	CASSSQGFYGYTF	TGTGCCAGCAGCAGCCAGGGATTCTATGGCTACACCTTC
TRBV6-1	NA	NA	TRBJ2-7	CASSAIGGAGSYEQYF	TGTGCCAGCAGTGCGATAGGGGGCGCGGGATCCTACGAGCAGTACTTC
TRBV4-2	NA	NA	TRBJ2-7	CASSPVGEGQYF	TGTGCCAGCAGCCCAGTGGGGGAAGGGCAGTACTTC
TRBV11-2	once	NA	TRBJ1-2	CASSPTGQLNYGYTF	TGTGCCAGCAGCCCTACCGGACAGCTAAACTATGGCTACACCTTC